This TCR beta chain comes out of a study of technical replicates of blood from a few donors. The repertoire was sequenced with immunoSEQ multiplex PCR; TCRdb's copy has only in-frame clones and lacks some. The sample lists about 83,000 clones; under 95% were seen once. Trimming cost V 4 bases and J 2 bases, with 8 bases left between them. This CDR3 region has 13 residues. Germline V gene data show CDR1 as SGHTA and CDR2 as FQGTGA. This receptor was obtained from a human donor in good health. The V call is TRBV7-3, the J call TRBJ1-1, with D maybe TRBD1 (5 bases). What was sequenced was T cells isolated from PBMCs. Written as DNA, the CDR3 is TGTGCCAGCAGCTACGACAGAAACACTGAAGCTTTCTTT. Translating it yields CASSYDRNTEAFF.